This T cell receptor (beta chain) was profiled in a study of blood T cells in healthy people across ages (dated by TCRdb to the mid-2010s). For the wider study: In model experiments, roughly one uniquely barcoded TCR beta cDNA molecule per two T cells was captured by template switching. Using the same blood draw, the study looked at two additional independent replicas of 1 million unique cDNA reads for two donors, one aged 18 to 30 and the other aged 80 or older. Using deep sequencing normalized with unique cDNA molecular identifiers, the study measured how TCR beta repertoire diversity changes with age. The donors were split into four age groups: young (average 16 years), middle-aged (roughly 42), aged (approximately 60) and long-lived (roughly 77). To avoid experimental bias, donors of different ages were spread randomly across the sequencing lanes. The research as a whole found: Conclusive comparison of naive and antigen-experienced compartments was prevented by the profiling of bulk unsorted PBMCs. As age increased, observed TCR beta diversity per million T cells dropped in a roughly linear way, and a significant reduction was already evident by age 40. There was a strong correlation between observed TCR beta diversity and the percentage of naive T cells measured by flow cytometry. Donor CMV infection status was unknown, potentially confounding age-related changes in expanded clonotypes. Compared with the aged group, the long-lived group had more naive CD4+ T cells, fewer expanded clones and increased TCR diversity, a pattern suggesting age selection. Estimates of total diversity based on one million sequenced T cells were considered lower bounds and underestimates.

From a lookup of the germline V gene, CDR1 and CDR2 are SQVTM and ANQGSEA. Deletion took 6 bases off V and 6 bases off J, with a span of 9 bases between the germline ends. Including the terminal cysteine and phenylalanine, the CDR3 comprises 11 residues. The entry retains the CDR3 DNA only, 33 bases that are in frame from base 1. Systemically healthy Caucasian individuals from Russia, roughly 40 in total and aged about 6 to 95 years, were included as donors. Ten milliliters of peripheral blood were drawn from each donor into EDTA-treated Vacutainer tubes. Ficoll-Paque density-gradient centrifugation was used to isolate PBMCs, with at least 6.5 million per sample. Trizol reagent was used to extract total RNA from PBMCs, with at least 6 micrograms per sample. For every donor, an aliquot of PBMCs went through flow cytometry to measure the percentages of naive CD45RAhigh/CD27high T cells. To prepare the library, 5' RACE was applied. The instrument given in TCRdb is Illumina HiSeq 2500. A second 7 to 11 cycle PCR used a sample-barcoded 5' primer and a J-beta primer mix. A unique molecular identifier was introduced onto each TCR beta cDNA molecule by a template-switch 5' adaptor carrying 12 random nucleotides. Each sample yielded at least 2.5 million CDR3-containing paired-end reads. All of the RNA was converted into first-strand cDNA using the Mint cDNA synthesis kit, with a TRBC-specific oligonucleotide serving as the primer. After uracil-DNA glycosylase treatment, a first 18-cycle PCR used universal primers M1SS and BC2_uni_R on all cDNA. The original methods were these. For normalization, 1 million high-quality reads, each with a distinct molecular identifier, were randomly selected from each sample. Instead of being binned into consensus sequences, reads that shared molecular identifiers were thrown out. MiTCR, run with a Q25 quality threshold and the strictest error-elimination algorithm, handled CDR3 identification, clonotype clustering and error correction. A nonparametric unseen species model using Euler transformation provided a lower-bound estimate of total TCR beta diversity. TCRdb applied fastp at Q25 and MiXCR to the public reads, then kept only in-frame beta chains. CDR3 protein sequences are deduplicated, and each keeps its most common genes and DNA. The V and J calls here are based on TCRdb, not the publication. In all, the sample holds about 720,000 distinct CDR3 sequences, and 20% to 25% of those were seen once. In total, the top ten clones hold about 22% of the sample.

Worth noting for this clonotype: It lacks a known antigen. Qualities for individual bases were not recorded, and no much larger clone is one base off.

The rearranged chain carries TRBV29-1 and TRBJ2-1; no D gene is confidently identified. Sequenced: blood. This receptor was taken from a man in his 70s in good health. The CDR3 has the sequence CSVWVGNEQFF. The sequenced DNA is TGCAGCGTATGGGTAGGCAATGAGCAGTTCTTC.